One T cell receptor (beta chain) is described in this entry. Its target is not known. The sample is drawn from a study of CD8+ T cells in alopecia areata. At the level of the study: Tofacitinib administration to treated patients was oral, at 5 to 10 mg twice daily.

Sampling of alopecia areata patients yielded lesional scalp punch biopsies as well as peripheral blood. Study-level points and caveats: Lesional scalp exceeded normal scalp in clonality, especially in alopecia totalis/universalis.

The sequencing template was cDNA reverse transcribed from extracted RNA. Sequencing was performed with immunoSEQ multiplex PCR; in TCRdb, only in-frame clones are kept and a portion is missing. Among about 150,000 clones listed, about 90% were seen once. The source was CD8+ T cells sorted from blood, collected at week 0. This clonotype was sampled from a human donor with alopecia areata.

The CDR3 loop is CASSLPRGQGANEQYF. For the CDR3, the DNA is TGTGCCAGCAGCTTACCCCGCGGACAGGGGGCCAACGAGCAGTACTTC. The rearrangement uses TRBV7-8 and TRBJ2-7, with 11 bases matching TRBD1. The V gene end was trimmed by 2 bases and the J gene end by 5 bases; junction bases not matched to a gene: 8. CDR3 size: 16 residues. Germline lookup yields CDR1 SGHVS and CDR2 FQNEAQ.